A selection of T cell receptor beta chains follows, all from one sample in a study of T-cell memory formation after mild COVID-19. TCRdb ran MiXCR on the 5' RACE reads and lists one entry per CDR3 protein. The sample lists about 140,000 distinct CDR3 sequences, about 25% seen once, with roughly 24% in the top ten. Input material: PBMCs or a T cell subset sorted from them (not recorded which). These receptors all stem from an adult woman who had mild COVID-19 (a few samples of this study predate the infection). Cell type and time point are not known. The CDR3 runs from the conserved cysteine through the conserved F or W. The D gene is left open where the match is weak. Size is stated for part of the rows, as once, few or many counts, or as a class when the clone is expanded.

J gene	clone size	V gene	D gene	CDR3 protein	CDR3 DNA
TRBJ1-5	-	TRBV5-1	-	CASSLEGFSNQPQHF	TGCGCCAGCAGCTTGGAAGGTTTTAGCAATCAGCCCCAGCATTTT
TRBJ1-2	once	TRBV9	TRBD1	CASSEGDRYYGYTF	TGTGCCAGCAGCGAGGGGGACAGATACTATGGCTACACCTTC
TRBJ1-3	-	TRBV15	-	CATSREAGSNSGNTIYF	TGTGCCACCAGCAGAGAAGCGGGCAGCAACTCTGGAAACACCATATATTTT
TRBJ1-5	few	TRBV25-1	-	CASSEAETLSNQPQHF	TGTGCCAGCAGTGAAGCCGAAACTTTGAGCAATCAGCCCCAGCATTTT
TRBJ2-3	-	TRBV4-2	-	CASSPGPRLSTDTQYF	TGTGCCAGCAGCCCGGGACCGCGACTGAGCACAGATACGCAGTATTTT
TRBJ1-1	once	TRBV19	-	CASRNREGTEAFF	TGTGCCAGTAGAAACAGGGAAGGCACTGAAGCTTTCTTT
TRBJ2-7	-	TRBV6-2/TRBV6-3	-	CASSYVPYEQYF	TGTGCCAGCAGTTACGTGCCCTACGAGCAGTACTTC
TRBJ2-7	-	TRBV4-1	-	CASSSPGASYQGQYF	TGCGCCAGCAGCTCCCCAGGGGCCTCTTACCAAGGGCAGTACTTC
TRBJ2-1	few	TRBV7-9	TRBD2	CASSHPLAEYYNEQFF	TGTGCCAGCAGCCATCCGCTAGCGGAGTATTACAATGAGCAGTTCTTC
TRBJ1-1	-	TRBV12-3/TRBV12-4	TRBD1	CASSFWAGGTEAFF	TGTGCCAGCAGTTTTTGGGCAGGGGGCACTGAAGCTTTCTTT
TRBJ1-2	once	TRBV15	TRBD1	CATSRDQDRGSYGYTF	TGTGCCACCAGCAGAGATCAGGACAGGGGGTCTTATGGCTACACCTTC
TRBJ2-5	-	TRBV4-1	-	CASSQTSQETQYF	TGCGCCAGCAGCCAGACTTCTCAAGAGACCCAGTACTTC
TRBJ1-1	few	TRBV20-1	TRBD1	CSAPGQTYTEAFF	TGCAGTGCCCCGGGACAGACATACACTGAAGCTTTCTTT
TRBJ2-1	-	TRBV9	TRBD2	CASSPGTSGRLNERFF	TGTGCCAGCAGCCCCGGGACTAGCGGGAGACTCAATGAGCGGTTCTTC
TRBJ2-1	few	TRBV5-1	TRBD2	CASSLSLAGGYNEQFF	TGCGCCAGCAGCTTGAGCCTAGCGGGGGGATACAATGAGCAGTTCTTC